The 19 T cell receptor beta chains below come from one sample, sequenced in a study of early T cells in non-severe SARS-CoV-2 infection. TCRdb re-called the 5' RACE reads with MiXCR, one entry per CDR3 protein. The profile shows fewer than 95,000 distinct CDR3 sequences, 16% of them singletons. This specimen was whole blood, taken at baseline. The receptors come from an adult who was a healthcare worker with PCR-confirmed SARS-CoV-2 infection or an uninfected control (not recorded which).

The chain recombines TRBV28 with TRBJ2-3; TRBD1 or TRBD2 may be the D gene (6 bases each). This CDR3 is built from 16 residues. Germline values: CDR1 MDHEN, CDR2 SYDVKM. V lost 3 bases and J lost 3, with 16 bases in between. This CDR3 is CASSFLTRGATDTQYF. DNA of the CDR3: TGTGCCAGCAGTTTCCTAACTAGGGGGGCAACAGATACGCAGTATTTT. The complete variable domain, with remaining parts taken from reference TRBV28 and TRBJ2-3, reads DVKVTQSSRYLVKRTGEKVFLECVQDMDHENMFWYRQDPGLGLRLIYFSYDVKMKEKGDIPEGYSVSREKKERFSLILESASTNQTSMYLCASSFLTRGATDTQYFGPGTRLTVL.

The V gene is TRBV10-1, the J gene TRBJ2-2; a possible D gene is TRBD1 (5 bases). V was pared by 11 bases and J by 0 bases, with 10 bases between. Germline values: CDR1 WNHNN, CDR2 SYGVQD (reference sequence). The CDR3 is 13 residues long. The CDR3 DNA is TGCGCCGCTGGACACCCGAACACCGGGGAGCTGTTTTTT. It translates to CAAGHPNTGELFF.

The chain couples TRBV7-9 to TRBJ2-1, with D possibly matching TRBD2 (6 bases). The CDR3 is 14 residues long. Germline lookup yields CDR1 SEHNR and CDR2 FQNEAQ (reference sequence). Trimming took off 3 bases at V and 5 bases at J, with 11 bases between the two ends. This CDR3 is CASSFVGTHNEQFF. The CDR3 DNA sequence: TGTGCCAGCAGCTTCGTAGGGACTCACAATGAGCAGTTCTTC.

This clonotype has only a few counts. This chain connects TRBV10-3 to TRBJ2-2; 11 nucleotides line up with TRBD1. The CDR3 runs to 15 residues. V gave up 10 bases and J gave up 4 bases; unmatched junction bases: 8. Germline-derived CDR1 and CDR2 are ENHRY and SYGVKD. The CDR3 here is CATWDRGTGTGELFF. CDR3 nucleotide sequence: TGTGCCACGTGGGACAGGGGGACCGGCACCGGGGAGCTGTTTTTT.

The rearrangement joins TRBV12-3 or TRBV12-4 to TRBJ2-7; D uncertain. V lost 5 bases and J 6 bases, leaving 11 bases between the germline ends. CDR3 size: 12 residues. DNA of the CDR3: TGTGCCAGCAGTACCGACTTATTCGAGCAGTACTTC. It encodes CASSTDLFEQYF.

There are a few counts of this clonotype. The rearrangement uses TRBV5-1 and TRBJ2-3; D is undetermined. The DNA end favors TRBJ1-5, so the J call may be wrong. CDR1 SGHRS and CDR2 YFSETQ come from the germline V gene. This CDR3 comprises 15 residues. This CDR3 is CASSLDPGSTDTQHF. The DNA of the CDR3 is TGCGCCAGCAGCTTGGATCCGGGGAGCACAGATACGCAGCATTTT.

V and J are TRBV28 and TRBJ2-1, with D uncertain. The V end lost 5 bases, the J end lost 7 bases, and 9 bases lay between the germline ends. The CDR3 extends over 12 amino acids. The germline CDR1 and CDR2 sequences are MDHEN and SYDVKM. The CDR3 region is CASSGWGNEQFF. The CDR3, as DNA: TGTGCCAGCAGTGGTTGGGGTAATGAGCAGTTCTTC.

The chain links TRBV7-3 to TRBJ2-1, with 9 nucleotides matching TRBD2. V trimming: 6 bases; J trimming: 4 bases; junction bases outside the gene matches: 7. Germline V CDR1 and CDR2: SGHTA, FQGTGA. The CDR3 length is 15 residues. The chain's CDR3 is CASSRGLAGYNEQFF. As DNA, the CDR3 is TGTGCCAGCAGTCGCGGTCTAGCGGGATACAATGAGCAGTTCTTC. Supplemented by reference TRBV7-3 and TRBJ2-1, the full variable domain reads GAGVSQTPSNKVTEKGKYVELRCDPISGHTALYWYRQSLGQGPEFLIYFQGTGAADDSGLPNDRFFAVRPEGSVSTLKIQRTERGDSAVYLCASSRGLAGYNEQFFGPGTRLTVL.

This clonotype has more than one count but fewer than ten. This chain joins TRBV27 and TRBJ2-1; 10 bases fit TRBD2. Per germline, CDR1 MNHEY and CDR2 SMNVEV (reference sequence). There are 15 residues in the CDR3. The V segment lost 3 bases and the J segment 3 bases; nucleotides outside the gene matches: 2. The CDR3 protein is CASSFASGGYNEQFF. CDR3 in DNA: TGTGCCAGCAGTTTCGCTAGCGGGGGCTACAATGAGCAGTTCTTC.

CDR3 loop: CASSPNTGKNQPQHF. The CDR3 nucleotides read TGTGCCAGCAGCCCCAACACGGGGAAGAATCAGCCCCAGCATTTT. The V and J genes are TRBV11-2 and TRBJ1-5; D unclear. V was shortened by 5 bases and J by 4 bases, with 15 bases between the two germline ends. CDR3 length: 15 residues. CDR1 is SGHAT and CDR2 is FQNNGV in the germline V gene.

This clonotype occurred many times. The chain recombines TRBV27 with TRBJ2-3, with D uncertain. Trimming took 6 bases from V and 3 from J, leaving 16 bases between them. This CDR3 has 15 amino acids. The V gene's germline CDR1 is MNHEY and CDR2 SMNVEV (reference sequence). The CDR3 DNA is TGTGCCAGCAGGAGAGAAGTTTCAGCTACAGATACGCAGTATTTT. This sequence encodes CASRREVSATDTQYF.

This chain joins TRBV3-1 and TRBJ1-2; D uncertain. V lost 1 base and J 0 bases, leaving 9 bases between the germline ends. This CDR3 has 15 amino acids. Germline loops: CDR1 LGHDT, CDR2 YNNKEL (reference sequence). The CDR3 region is CASSQANPSNYGYTF. The CDR3 DNA is TGTGCCAGCAGCCAAGCAAACCCTTCTAACTATGGCTACACCTTC.

This chain uses TRBV14 with TRBJ2-3; 11 bases align to TRBD1. The germline gives CDR1 SGHDN, CDR2 FVKESK. V lost 4 bases, J lost 10 bases, and 13 bases stayed unmatched. The CDR3 contains 16 residues. CDR3 in amino acids: CASSREWTGGLMAQYF. The DNA for the CDR3 is TGTGCCAGCAGCCGAGAGTGGACAGGGGGCTTGATGGCGCAGTATTTT. Full variable domain (rest looked up from reference TRBV14 and TRBJ2-3): EAGVTQFPSHSVIEKGQTVTLRCDPISGHDNLYWYRRVMGKEIKFLLHFVKESKQDESGMPNNRFLAERTGGTYSTLKVQPAELEDSGVYFCASSREWTGGLMAQYFGPGTRLTVL.

The chain has TRBV7-9 and TRBJ2-2, with unresolved D. The CDR3 has 14 amino acids. Germline assignment: CDR1 SEHNR and CDR2 FQNEAQ (reference sequence). V gave up 2 bases and J gave up 7 bases, with 11 bases separating them. CDR3 sequence: CASSLQGYGGELFF. The DNA for the CDR3 is TGTGCCAGCAGCTTACAAGGTTACGGCGGGGAGCTGTTTTTT.

This clonotype has a handful of counts. V is TRBV5-4 and J is TRBJ2-2; D is uncertain. CDR3 length equals 15 residues. V shed 0 bases and J shed 6 bases, with 12 bases lying between them. CDR1 and CDR2 from the germline V gene are SGHNT and YYREEE (reference sequence). Here the CDR3 DNA reads TGTGCCAGCAGCTTGGAGTCAGCAGTCGCCGGGGAGCTGTTTTTT. Protein product: CASSLESAVAGELFF.

The chain carries TRBV27 and TRBJ2-1, with 16 bases aligning to TRBD2. Trimming took 6 bases from V and 6 from J; bases not matched to a gene: 5. Germline-derived CDR1 and CDR2 are MNHEY and SMNVEV (reference sequence). This CDR3 contains 16 residues. The CDR3 is CASSPGTSGRGNEQFF. The CDR3 nucleotides are TGTGCCAGCAGCCCCGGGACTAGCGGGAGGGGCAATGAGCAGTTCTTC.

This clonotype was detected a few times. The rearrangement links TRBV13 to TRBJ1-2, with TRBD1 matching 7 bases. After removal of 2 bases from V and 5 bases from J, the junction contained 17 bases not matched to a gene. This CDR3 contains 18 residues. Germline CDR1 and CDR2: PRHDT and FYEKMQ (reference sequence). The CDR3 here is CASSLFGLEGGAGYGYTF. The CDR3 nucleotides are TGTGCCAGCAGCTTATTTGGCCTAGAAGGGGGCGCTGGATATGGCTACACCTTC.

This clonotype occurred many times. The chain joins TRBV13 to TRBJ2-7; 7 bases map to TRBD2. There are 12 residues in the CDR3. Trimming cost V 5 bases and J 5 bases; bases outside gene matches: 3. The germline gives CDR1 PRHDT, CDR2 FYEKMQ (reference sequence). In nucleotides, the CDR3 is TGTGCCAGCAGCGCCGGGAGGCACGAGCAGTACTTC. Translating it yields CASSAGRHEQYF.

This rearrangement joins TRBV7-6 to TRBJ2-7; tentatively, D is TRBD2 (6 bases). The CDR3 is made up of 14 amino acids. The V and J ends lost 5 bases and 2 bases respectively, with 13 bases between them. Germline V CDR1 and CDR2: SGHVS, FNYEAQ. CDR3 sequence: CASSPGTWAYEQYF. CDR3 nucleotide sequence: TGTGCCAGCAGCCCAGGGACTTGGGCCTACGAGCAGTACTTC.